This T cell receptor (beta chain) was obtained from a study of cytomegalovirus exposure and HLA in healthy donors. Study overall: The approximately 120 million unique TCR beta sequences, from some 170 million T cells, were found by an earlier analysis. Points from the study as a whole: A list of about 180 TCR beta chains associated with cytomegalovirus was given.

The V gene end was trimmed by 2 bases and the J gene end by 7 bases; junction bases not matched to a gene: 6. Germline CDR1 is MGHRA and CDR2 is YSYEKL. This CDR3 comprises 16 residues. Notes on this clone: Its antigen is undetermined.

60 Vbeta and 13 Jbeta primers were used in PCR. Sequencing used immunoSEQ multiplex PCR; TCRdb keeps in-frame clones, though not all of them. Of roughly 150,000 clones in the sample, roughly 88% are singletons; the top ten hold around 1.3%. The TCR comes from a boy aged 2 to 10 in good health and CMV-seronegative. V gene TRBV4-1 combines with J gene TRBJ2-1; 12 bases are shared with TRBD2. Material: PBMCs. Here the CDR3 reads CASSQFGLAGPNEQFF. Here the CDR3 DNA reads TGCGCCAGCAGCCAATTCGGACTAGCGGGGCCTAATGAGCAGTTCTTC.